This TCR beta chain was obtained from a study of blood T cell repertoires in COVID-19. Study details: Both acute and convalescent COVID-19 samples were obtained from the United States, Italy and Spain. Sample material is recorded as cDNA or gDNA derived from T cells, B-cell-depleted T cells, or PBMCs.

This clone was seen a handful of times. Germline-derived CDR1 and CDR2 are MNHEY and SMNVEV (reference sequence). The CDR3 is 16 residues long. V lost 1 base, J lost 1 base, and 10 bases lay in between. Per the authors' pipeline: Quantification of nucleated cells was approximated via reference gene primer amplification. The method was immunoSEQ multiplex PCR; TCRdb's version includes in-frame clones alone and lacks a portion of them. Clone size and V and J calls were adopted from that table, with D and trimming inferred from the DNA. The sample carries some 250,000 clones, around 86% recorded once. This sequence originates from a woman aged 55-75 years with active or convalescent COVID-19. The sequenced sample consisted of peripheral blood. The rearrangement links TRBV27 to TRBJ2-2; a possible D gene is TRBD2 (6 bases). The CDR3 sequence is CASSLFSGGNTGELFF. In DNA, the CDR3 is TGTGCCAGCAGTTTATTTTCCGGGGGGAACACCGGGGAGCTGTTTTTT.